Listed here are 27 T cell receptor beta chains from one sample, sequenced in a study of OX40 agonist ivuxolimab in advanced cancers. Profiled with immunoSEQ multiplex PCR; TCRdb holds only in-frame clones, not every one. The sample holds under 90,000 clones; about 93% are singletons and the top ten take roughly 13%. This material consisted of CD4+ or CD8+ T cells sorted from blood, taken in a trial of the OX40 agonist ivuxolimab. All receptors derive from an adult with an advanced solid tumor such as melanoma, head and neck, liver or kidney cancer.

The chain employs TRBV7-9 and TRBJ1-2; no clear D gene. The germline V and J ends were trimmed by 5 bases and 0 bases, with 7 bases remaining between them. In germline, CDR1 is SEHNR, CDR2 FQNEAQ (reference sequence). The CDR3 has 13 amino acids. CDR3 region: CASSGSSNYGYTF. The CDR3 coding sequence is TGTGCCAGCAGCGGCAGCTCTAACTATGGCTACACCTTC.

This chain connects TRBV2 to TRBJ2-7, with 8 bases fitting TRBD1. This CDR3 has 13 amino acids. Germline V gives CDR1 SNHLY, CDR2 FYNNEI. The trim removed 6 bases at V and 3 bases at J, leaving 4 bases unmatched. The CDR3 nucleotides read TGTGCCAGCAGCCACGACAGGGGCTACGAGCAGTACTTC. This gives the protein CASSHDRGYEQYF.

This chain connects TRBV25-1 to TRBJ2-7, with TRBD2 matching over 13 bases. CDR1 and CDR2 (germline): MGHDK, SYGVNS. V was clipped by 6 bases and J by 2 bases; unmatched bases: 10. The length of the CDR3 is 17 residues. The CDR3 DNA sequence: TGTGCCAGCAGAGGTGGACTAGCGGGAGAACAACCCTACGAGCAGTACTTC. Translation: CASRGGLAGEQPYEQYF.

The J gene is TRBJ1-2, the V gene TRBV2, with unresolved D. V shed 5 bases and J shed 6 bases, with 22 bases lying between them. Germline values: CDR1 SNHLY, CDR2 FYNNEI. The CDR3 contains 16 residues. CDR3 nucleotide sequence: TGTGCCAGCAGTCCACTCTGGCCCTCCCAGCGTAATGGCTACACCTTC. Residues: CASSPLWPSQRNGYTF.

This clone was detected a few times. The chain is built from TRBV18 and TRBJ1-5; possibly TRBD1 for D (5 bases). V was clipped by 6 bases and J by 12 bases, with 12 bases between them. Germline CDR1 KGHSH, CDR2 LQKENI. CDR3 length: 11 amino acids. CDR3 region: CASSPGQDQHF. The CDR3, as DNA: TGTGCCAGCTCCCCCGGACAAGACCAGCATTTT.

The chain links TRBV27 to TRBJ1-1; D is undetermined. V gave up 0 bases and J gave up 0 bases, with 11 bases separating them. The CDR3 extends over 16 amino acids. The germline V gene encodes CDR1 MNHEY and CDR2 SMNVEV (reference sequence). The CDR3 bases are TGTGCCAGCAGTTTATCTGGGAGTCACATGAACACTGAAGCTTTCTTT. Its protein product is CASSLSGSHMNTEAFF.

The V gene is TRBV27, the J gene TRBJ1-1; D is unresolved. V was cut by 0 bases and J by 7 bases, with 9 bases left in between. The CDR3 covers 13 residues. Germline assignment: CDR1 MNHEY and CDR2 SMNVEV (reference sequence). The DNA for the CDR3 is TGTGCCAGCAGTTTATCGCGTCGGCTTGAAGCTTTCTTT. Translation gives CASSLSRRLEAFF.

The rearrangement joins TRBV27 to TRBJ2-2; D is possibly TRBD2 (6 bases). The germline gives CDR1 MNHEY, CDR2 SMNVEV (reference sequence). This CDR3 spans 14 amino acids. V dropped 8 bases and J dropped 0 bases, with 10 bases sitting between them. The CDR3 DNA reads as TGTGCCAGCCGCTCGGGGGCGAACACCGGGGAGCTGTTTTTT. Its protein is CASRSGANTGELFF.

This chain uses TRBV6-6 with TRBJ2-5, with D hard to call. CDR1 and CDR2 from the germline V gene are MNHNY and SVGAGI (reference sequence). The CDR3 extends over 14 amino acids. Trimming cost V 6 bases and J 1 base, with 12 bases left between them. The CDR3 sequence is CASSYPQPQETQYF. The DNA for the CDR3 is TGTGCCAGCAGCTACCCGCAGCCCCAAGAGACCCAGTACTTC.

The J gene is TRBJ1-5, the V gene TRBV9; D is ambiguous. This CDR3 has 15 residues. Between the trimmed V and J ends, which lost 0 bases and 1 base, there was a span of 8 bases. Per the germline V gene, CDR1 is SGDLS and CDR2 is YYNGEE. The CDR3 DNA follows: TGTGCCAGCAGCGTAGAAGGGCAGAGCAATCAGCCCCAGCATTTT. Translated: CASSVEGQSNQPQHF.

The rearrangement joins TRBV10-2 to TRBJ2-7, with 8 bases that match TRBD2. V lost 10 bases to trimming and J lost 0 bases; unmatched junction nucleotides: 8. Per germline, CDR1 WSHSY and CDR2 SAAADI. The CDR3 is 14 amino acids. The CDR3 loop reads CATLTGGASYEQYF. In nucleotides, the CDR3 is TGCGCCACCTTGACCGGGGGGGCCTCCTACGAGCAGTACTTC.

CDR3 coding DNA: TGTGCCAGCAGTGAAATTTCAGGATCTTTCCACGAGCAGTACTTC. Translation: CASSEISGSFHEQYF. J is TRBJ2-7 and V is TRBV2; D is undetermined. This CDR3 is built from 15 residues. Trimming removed 2 bases at V and 5 bases at J, with 16 bases between. Germline CDR1 and CDR2: SNHLY and FYNNEI.

The chain links TRBV4-1 to TRBJ2-1; 10 bases map to TRBD1. The CDR3 covers 16 residues. V lost 0 bases, J lost 14 bases, and 13 bases stayed unmatched. The germline V gene has CDR1 MGHRA and CDR2 YSYEKL. The CDR3 DNA reads as TGCGCCAGCAGCCAAGAGGCGAGACAGGGGGCGTTGGAGAAGTTCTTC. Translation: CASSQEARQGALEKFF.

The V call is TRBV9, the J call TRBJ1-2; TRBD1 is a possible D gene (5 bases). In germline, CDR1 is SGDLS, CDR2 YYNGEE. This CDR3 has 22 amino acids. Trimming stripped 3 bases from V and 0 bases from J, with 33 bases between. The CDR3 bases are TGTGCCAGCAGCGCGGTTGGGCGACCCCCCCCGGGACGGACTATCGCTAACTATGGCTACACCTTC. This sequence encodes CASSAVGRPPPGRTIANYGYTF.

The V gene is TRBV30, the J gene TRBJ2-7; 10 nucleotides line up with TRBD2. From germline, CDR1 is GTSNPN and CDR2 SVGIG (reference sequence). This CDR3 contains 15 residues. Trimming took 5 bases from V and 6 from J; bases not matched to a gene: 13. CDR3 sequence: CAWSPSGSLWVEQYF. In DNA form, the CDR3 reads TGTGCCTGGTCGCCTAGCGGGAGCCTATGGGTCGAGCAGTACTTC.

This clone was recorded once. DNA for the CDR3: TGTGCCAGCAGCCTTAGCGGGAGGGCCAACGAGCAGTACTTC. Protein: CASSLSGRANEQYF. The rearrangement joins TRBV14 to TRBJ2-7; 11 positions match TRBD2. This CDR3 region has 14 residues. CDR1 SGHDN and CDR2 FVKESK come from the germline V gene. V was clipped by 4 bases and J by 5 bases; unmatched bases: 4.

The chain couples TRBV29-1 to TRBJ2-7; 9 bases align to TRBD2. Trimming removed 1 base from V and 4 bases from J; junction bases left unmatched: 5. This CDR3 has 14 amino acids. Germline V gives CDR1 SQVTM, CDR2 ANQGSEA. The CDR3: CSVEGPSGTYEQYF. DNA of the CDR3: TGCAGCGTTGAAGGTCCTAGCGGGACTTACGAGCAGTACTTC.

The chain carries TRBV5-5 and TRBJ1-1; no firm D call. Germline-derived CDR1 and CDR2 are SGHKS and YYEKEE (reference sequence). CDR3 length: 15 residues. The V and J ends lost 5 bases and 1 base respectively, with 15 bases between them. CDR3 amino acids: CASRAVGIANTEAFF. The DNA for the CDR3 is TGTGCCAGCAGGGCAGTAGGGATAGCGAACACTGAAGCTTTCTTT. The full variable domain, rest sourced from reference TRBV5-5 and TRBJ1-1, is DAGVTQSPTHLIKTRGQQVTLRCSPISGHKSVSWYQQVLGQGPQFIFQYYEKEERGRGNFPDRFSARQFPNYSSELNVNALLLGDSALYLCASRAVGIANTEAFFGQGTRLTVV.

This clone was recorded only once. This CDR3 reads CASSYSGGSGYNEQFF. The CDR3 coding sequence is TGTGCCAGCAGTTACTCAGGCGGGAGCGGGTACAATGAGCAGTTCTTC. V gene TRBV6-5 combines with J gene TRBJ2-1, with TRBD2 matching over 7 bases. Germline trimming cut 0 bases from V and 4 bases from J; bases unmatched to any gene: 6. Germline lookup yields CDR1 MNHEY and CDR2 SVGAGI. CDR3 length: 16 residues.

The gene calls are TRBV19 and TRBJ1-2; 7 bases line up with TRBD1. V lost 3 bases and J lost 7; bases outside the gene matches: 8. CDR3 length equals 14 residues. CDR1 and CDR2 (germline): LNHDA, SQIVND (reference sequence). The CDR3 nucleotides read TGTGCCAGTAGTATTGAGACAGGGAGTAGTGGCTACACCTTC. Amino acid sequence: CASSIETGSSGYTF.

This chain uses TRBV27 with TRBJ2-1; 9 nucleotides agree with TRBD1. Germline values: CDR1 MNHEY, CDR2 SMNVEV (reference sequence). Germline trimming cut 5 bases from V and 6 bases from J; bases unmatched to any gene: 11. The CDR3 runs to 16 residues. CDR3 coding DNA: TGTGCCAGCAGTCATACGGACAGGGGAGGGTTCAATGAGCAGTTCTTC. It is translated as CASSHTDRGGFNEQFF.

The J gene is TRBJ1-3, the V gene TRBV10-3; D unresolved. The CDR3 runs 16 residues. In germline, CDR1 is ENHRY, CDR2 SYGVKD. With 0 bases removed from V and 0 bases from J, the gap between germline ends came to 9 bases. The DNA of the CDR3 is TGTGCCATCAGTGAGTCAGAAGGGAGCTCTGGAAACACCATATATTTT. As protein: CAISESEGSSGNTIYF.

The rearrangement links TRBV19 to TRBJ2-1; D unresolved. Trimming took 4 bases from V and 2 from J, leaving 18 bases between them. The CDR3 has 17 amino acids. Germline V gene sequence: CDR1 LNHDA, CDR2 SQIVND (reference sequence). This CDR3 is CASSTQRSLWTYNEQFF. CDR3 nucleotide sequence: TGTGCCAGTAGTACCCAGCGATCCCTCTGGACCTACAATGAGCAGTTCTTC.

This clone was counted a single time. The chain is built from TRBV5-4 and TRBJ2-1, with D possibly being TRBD1 (6 bases). V was pared by 2 bases and J by 6 bases, with 9 bases between. The CDR3 has 13 amino acids. Germline V gives CDR1 SGHNT, CDR2 YYREEE (reference sequence). CDR3 bases: TGTGCCAGCAGCTTTCAGGGGTCCAATGAGCAGTTCTTC. This codes for CASSFQGSNEQFF.

This clone has a handful of counts. The chain uses TRBV4-1 and TRBJ1-2; 8 nucleotides match TRBD1. The CDR3 is 16 residues long. J lost 5 bases, V lost 0 bases, and 8 bases had no gene match. Looked up from germline, CDR1 is MGHRA and CDR2 is YSYEKL. The CDR3 spells CASSQDQGRGLYGYTF. The DNA for the CDR3 is TGCGCCAGCAGCCAAGATCAAGGCAGGGGGCTGTATGGCTACACCTTC.

The chain is built from TRBV6-6 and TRBJ1-5; D remains unclear. Trimming pared 4 bases from V and 3 bases from J, leaving 7 bases between. Germline V CDR1 and CDR2: MNHNY, SVGAGI (reference sequence). This CDR3 region has 13 residues. In DNA, the CDR3 is TGTGCCAGCAGTTCCGGGGTCAATCAGCCCCAGCATTTT. Translated, it gives CASSSGVNQPQHF.

The chain carries TRBV7-2 and TRBJ2-6; the D gene is possibly TRBD1 (6 bases). V lost 5 bases and J 3 bases, leaving 11 bases between the germline ends. The CDR3 is made up of 15 amino acids. Germline CDR1 and CDR2: SGHTA and FQGNSA. CDR3 residues: CASSVQGSGANVLTF. The CDR3 bases are TGTGCCAGCAGCGTACAGGGAAGTGGGGCCAACGTCCTGACTTTC. Using reference TRBV7-2 and TRBJ2-6 for the parts outside the CDR3, the full variable domain is GAGVSQSPSNKVTEKGKDVELRCDPISGHTALYWYRQSLGQGLEFLIYFQGNSAPDKSGLPSDRFSAERTGGSVSTLTIQRTQQEDSAVYLCASSVQGSGANVLTFGAGSRLTVL.